A selection of T cell receptor beta chains follows, all from one sample in a study of blood T cell repertoires in COVID-19. Method: immunoSEQ multiplex PCR; TCRdb's copy keeps in-frame clones and lacks some. This repertoire shows approximately 380,000 clones, around 85% found once; its top ten account for 3.5% to 4%. The source material was peripheral blood. These receptors were taken from a woman aged 18 to 35 with acute or convalescent COVID-19. CDR3s include the opening cysteine and the closing phenylalanine or tryptophan. Each record gives: clone size, D gene, J gene, V gene, CDR3 protein, CDR3 DNA. The D gene is left open where the match is weak. Size is omitted from some rows. Given values are once, few, many or a class for expanded clones.

size: -
D: -
J: TRBJ1-5
V: TRBV19
CDR3: CASSSTVLQPQHF
DNA: TGTGCCAGTAGTTCGACAGTTTTACAGCCCCAGCATTTT

size: -
D: TRBD2
J: TRBJ2-7
V: TRBV27
CDR3: CASSSLSGLAEPPYIYEQYF
DNA: TGTGCCAGCAGTTCCCTCTCGGGACTAGCGGAGCCCCCTTATATCTACGAGCAGTACTTC

size: -
D: -
J: TRBJ2-3
V: TRBV20-1
CDR3: CSASINRDDTQYF
DNA: TGCAGTGCTAGTATCAACAGGGATGATACGCAGTATTTT

size: -
D: -
J: TRBJ1-5
V: TRBV19
CDR3: CASSIGTYSNQPQHF
DNA: TGTGCCAGTAGTATAGGCACTTATAGCAATCAGCCCCAGCATTTT

size: -
D: -
J: TRBJ1-1
V: TRBV19
CDR3: CASSLGLEAFF
DNA: TGTGCCAGTAGCCTGGGCCTTGAAGCTTTCTTT

size: -
D: TRBD1
J: TRBJ1-2
V: TRBV6-5
CDR3: CASSPGQSTYGYTF
DNA: TGTGCCAGCAGCCCGGGACAGTCGACCTATGGCTACACCTTC

size: once
D: -
J: TRBJ1-4
V: TRBV30
CDR3: CAWSVLVPPDNEKLFF
DNA: TGTGCCTGGAGTGTACTGGTACCGCCCGATAATGAAAAACTGTTTTTT

size: -
D: -
J: TRBJ1-5
V: TRBV19
CDR3: CASKIQGGESNQPQHF
DNA: TGTGCCAGTAAAATTCAAGGAGGGGAGAGCAATCAGCCCCAGCATTTT

size: once
D: TRBD1
J: TRBJ2-1
V: TRBV10-3
CDR3: CAISENRGGTGDSEQFF
DNA: TGTGCCATCAGTGAGAATCGGGGAGGGACAGGGGATAGTGAGCAGTTCTTC

size: -
D: -
J: TRBJ1-1
V: TRBV10-3
CDR3: CAISGGPGDTEAFF
DNA: TGTGCCATCAGTGGGGGGCCCGGGGACACTGAAGCTTTCTTT

size: -
D: TRBD1
J: TRBJ1-2
V: TRBV5-6
CDR3: CASSGVGQIYGYTF
DNA: TGTGCCAGCAGCGGCGTGGGACAGATCTATGGCTACACCTTC

size: -
D: -
J: TRBJ1-4
V: TRBV7-2
CDR3: CASSSQYLNEKLFF
DNA: TGTGCCAGCAGCTCGCAGTACCTTAATGAAAAACTGTTTTTT

size: -
D: -
J: TRBJ1-2
V: TRBV10-3
CDR3: CAISESTRGQQTFGYTF
DNA: TGTGCCATCAGTGAGTCGACTCGGGGTCAGCAGACTTTTGGCTACACCTTC

size: -
D: TRBD1
J: TRBJ1-2
V: TRBV18
CDR3: CASSPLEQGAYGYTF
DNA: TGTGCCAGCTCACCACTTGAGCAGGGGGCCTATGGCTACACCTTC

size: once
D: -
J: TRBJ1-1
V: TRBV11-2
CDR3: CASSTVTMNTEAFF
DNA: TGTGCCAGCAGCACGGTTACTATGAACACTGAAGCTTTCTTT

size: -
D: TRBD2
J: TRBJ2-7
V: TRBV7-2
CDR3: CASSNSGTSGYEQYF
DNA: TGTGCCAGCAGCAACTCCGGGACTAGCGGCTACGAGCAGTACTTC

size: -
D: -
J: TRBJ2-7
V: TRBV29-1
CDR3: CSVEWLGQGSEQYF
DNA: TGCAGCGTTGAATGGTTGGGCCAGGGTAGCGAGCAGTACTTC

size: -
D: TRBD1
J: TRBJ1-2
V: TRBV3-1/TRBV3-2
CDR3: CASSPSLGQGDNYGYTF
DNA: TGTGCCAGCAGCCCATCTCTCGGACAGGGGGATAACTATGGCTACACCTTC

size: -
D: -
J: TRBJ1-1
V: TRBV27
CDR3: CASSFSPVWGAFF
DNA: TGTGCCAGCAGTTTCTCACCGGTTTGGGGCGCTTTCTTT

size: -
D: -
J: TRBJ2-2
V: TRBV9
CDR3: CASSENRANPTGELFF
DNA: TGTGCCAGCAGCGAAAACAGAGCAAATCCCACCGGGGAGCTGTTTTTT

size: -
D: TRBD2
J: TRBJ2-3
V: TRBV11-2
CDR3: CASSLGTSGTADTQYF
DNA: TGTGCCAGCAGCTTAGGGACTAGCGGGACAGCAGATACGCAGTATTTT

size: -
D: -
J: TRBJ1-2
V: TRBV5-5
CDR3: CASSRRTEYGYTF
DNA: TGTGCCAGCAGCCGCCGGACAGAGTATGGCTACACCTTC

size: -
D: TRBD1
J: TRBJ1-4
V: TRBV30
CDR3: CAWSGDSLNEKLFF
DNA: TGTGCCTGGAGCGGGGACAGCTTGAATGAAAAACTGTTTTTT

size: once
D: -
J: TRBJ1-5
V: TRBV19
CDR3: CASSIYTGSNQPQHF
DNA: TGTGCCAGTAGTATTTATACAGGGAGCAATCAGCCCCAGCATTTT

size: -
D: -
J: TRBJ2-7
V: TRBV7-6
CDR3: CASSFFEGEGHEQYF
DNA: TGTGCCAGCAGCTTCTTTGAGGGAGAGGGCCACGAGCAGTACTTC

size: -
D: -
J: TRBJ2-6
V: TRBV7-6
CDR3: CASSTIAEVGDSGANVLTF
DNA: TGTGCCAGCAGCACAATAGCCGAGGTCGGGGACTCTGGGGCCAACGTCCTGACTTTC

size: -
D: -
J: TRBJ1-6
V: TRBV18
CDR3: CASSPQDGGHSPLHF
DNA: TGTGCCAGCTCACCACAGGATGGAGGCCATTCACCCCTCCACTTT

size: -
D: -
J: TRBJ2-7
V: TRBV10-1
CDR3: CASSESGSGDEQYF
DNA: TGCGCCAGCAGTGAGTCGGGATCCGGGGACGAGCAGTACTTC

size: -
D: TRBD1
J: TRBJ2-1
V: TRBV25-1
CDR3: CASSETLRDRELNEQFF
DNA: TGTGCCAGCAGTGAAACCTTGCGGGACAGGGAGTTGAATGAGCAGTTCTTC

size: -
D: -
J: TRBJ1-2
V: TRBV19
CDR3: CASSIRGFYGYTF
DNA: TGTGCCAGTAGTATCCGGGGGTTCTATGGCTACACCTTC

size: -
D: TRBD2
J: TRBJ2-5
V: TRBV29-1
CDR3: CSVESWGRARETQYF
DNA: TGCAGCGTTGAGAGTTGGGGGAGGGCCCGAGAGACCCAGTACTTC

size: -
D: -
J: TRBJ1-2
V: TRBV27
CDR3: CASSYTGTYGYTF
DNA: TGTGCCAGCAGTTACACAGGAACTTATGGCTACACCTTC

size: -
D: -
J: TRBJ1-3
V: TRBV3-1/TRBV3-2
CDR3: CASSPQISGNTIYF
DNA: TGTGCCAGCAGCCCACAGATCTCTGGAAACACCATATATTTT

size: -
D: TRBD1
J: TRBJ1-2
V: TRBV5-1
CDR3: CASSLGTASNYGYTF
DNA: TGCGCCAGCAGCTTAGGGACAGCCTCTAACTATGGCTACACCTTC

size: -
D: TRBD1
J: TRBJ2-7
V: TRBV9
CDR3: CASSVRQGAVYEQYF
DNA: TGTGCCAGCAGCGTTAGACAGGGGGCGGTCTACGAGCAGTACTTC

size: -
D: -
J: TRBJ2-2
V: TRBV27
CDR3: CASSSPQGTLTGELFF
DNA: TGTGCCAGCAGTTCGCCACAGGGAACTCTCACCGGGGAGCTGTTTTTT

size: -
D: -
J: TRBJ2-7
V: TRBV7-2
CDR3: CASSLYYEQYF
DNA: TGTGCCAGCAGCCTCTACTACGAGCAGTACTTC

size: -
D: TRBD2
J: TRBJ2-5
V: TRBV27
CDR3: CASSLGLAETQYF
DNA: TGTGCCAGCAGTCTTGGACTAGCAGAGACCCAGTACTTC

size: few
D: -
J: TRBJ1-6
V: TRBV6-1
CDR3: CASSERGADSPLHF
DNA: TGTGCCAGCAGTGAAAGGGGCGCGGATTCACCCCTCCACTTT

size: once
D: -
J: TRBJ2-7
V: TRBV27
CDR3: CASSLKLSPYYEQYF
DNA: TGTGCCAGCAGTTTAAAACTGTCACCGTACTACGAGCAGTACTTC

size: few
D: TRBD1
J: TRBJ2-1
V: TRBV14
CDR3: CASSRDRANEQFF
DNA: TGTGCCAGCAGCCGGGACAGGGCTAATGAGCAGTTCTTC

size: -
D: -
J: TRBJ2-7
V: TRBV7-2
CDR3: CASSPGFGWGVEEQYF
DNA: TGTGCCAGCAGCCCGGGATTCGGTTGGGGGGTGGAAGAGCAGTACTTC

size: once
D: -
J: TRBJ1-4
V: TRBV7-8
CDR3: CASSLVLGGSGTNEKLFF
DNA: TGTGCCAGCAGCTTAGTTCTGGGAGGTTCAGGAACTAATGAAAAACTGTTTTTT

size: -
D: TRBD2
J: TRBJ2-3
V: TRBV11-3
CDR3: CASSLGLADGTDTQYF
DNA: TGTGCCAGCAGCTTAGGACTAGCGGACGGCACAGATACGCAGTATTTT

size: -
D: -
J: TRBJ2-2
V: TRBV11-1
CDR3: CASTTGLRDTGELFF
DNA: TGTGCCAGCACTACAGGTTTACGCGACACCGGGGAGCTGTTTTTT

size: -
D: TRBD1
J: TRBJ1-1
V: TRBV6-5
CDR3: CASRGTVTEAFF
DNA: TGTGCCAGCAGGGGGACAGTAACTGAAGCTTTCTTT

size: -
D: TRBD1
J: TRBJ2-3
V: TRBV10-3
CDR3: CAISEDRVTDTQYF
DNA: TGTGCCATCAGTGAGGACAGGGTTACAGATACGCAGTATTTT

size: -
D: -
J: TRBJ1-5
V: TRBV4-2
CDR3: CASSQDPGGNQPQHF
DNA: TGTGCCAGCAGCCAAGATCCGGGAGGGAATCAGCCCCAGCATTTT

size: once
D: TRBD1
J: TRBJ1-2
V: TRBV28
CDR3: CASSLWYRDRANYGYTF
DNA: TGTGCCAGCAGTTTATGGTACCGGGACAGGGCTAACTATGGCTACACCTTC

size: few
D: -
J: TRBJ1-6
V: TRBV5-1
CDR3: CASSLGGADYNSPLHF
DNA: TGCGCCAGCAGCCTAGGGGGGGCTGACTATAATTCACCCCTCCACTTT

size: -
D: TRBD1
J: TRBJ2-2
V: TRBV9
CDR3: CASSARGQGGTGELFF
DNA: TGTGCCAGCAGCGCCCGAGGACAGGGAGGCACCGGGGAGCTGTTTTTT

size: -
D: -
J: TRBJ2-2
V: TRBV27
CDR3: CASSLWGTTNTGELFF
DNA: TGTGCCAGCAGTTTATGGGGCACCACGAACACCGGGGAGCTGTTTTTT

size: once
D: -
J: TRBJ2-1
V: TRBV15
CDR3: CATSSGSGPYNEQFF
DNA: TGTGCCACCAGCAGCGGGAGCGGACCCTACAATGAGCAGTTCTTC

size: -
D: -
J: TRBJ2-7
V: TRBV2
CDR3: CASKGEAGAATYEQYF
DNA: TGTGCCAGCAAAGGAGAGGCGGGGGCCGCCACCTACGAGCAGTACTTC

size: -
D: TRBD2
J: TRBJ2-3
V: TRBV11-2
CDR3: CASSRLTSGGPDTQYF
DNA: TGTGCCAGCAGCCGACTTACTAGCGGGGGGCCAGATACGCAGTATTTT